Sequencing of this T cell receptor (beta chain) was carried out in a study of blood T cell repertoires in COVID-19. This table comes from immunoSEQ multiplex PCR, and its TCRdb copy is limited to in-frame clones, with some not included. The profile covers about 280,000 clones, with around 85% appearing a single time and roughly 2.1% taken by the ten largest. Germline-derived CDR1 and CDR2 are MNHNS and SASEGT. Trimming left V 0 bases short and J 0 bases short, with 12 bases between. This CDR3 is built from 17 residues. This receptor was obtained from a woman under 40 who had recovered from COVID-19. The genes are TRBV6-1 and TRBJ1-5; unclear D gene. Sequencing input: peripheral blood. In nucleotides, the CDR3 is TGTGCCAGCAGTGAAGCCGTGGGCTCATATAGCAATCAGCCCCAGCATTTT. Protein sequence: CASSEAVGSYSNQPQHF.